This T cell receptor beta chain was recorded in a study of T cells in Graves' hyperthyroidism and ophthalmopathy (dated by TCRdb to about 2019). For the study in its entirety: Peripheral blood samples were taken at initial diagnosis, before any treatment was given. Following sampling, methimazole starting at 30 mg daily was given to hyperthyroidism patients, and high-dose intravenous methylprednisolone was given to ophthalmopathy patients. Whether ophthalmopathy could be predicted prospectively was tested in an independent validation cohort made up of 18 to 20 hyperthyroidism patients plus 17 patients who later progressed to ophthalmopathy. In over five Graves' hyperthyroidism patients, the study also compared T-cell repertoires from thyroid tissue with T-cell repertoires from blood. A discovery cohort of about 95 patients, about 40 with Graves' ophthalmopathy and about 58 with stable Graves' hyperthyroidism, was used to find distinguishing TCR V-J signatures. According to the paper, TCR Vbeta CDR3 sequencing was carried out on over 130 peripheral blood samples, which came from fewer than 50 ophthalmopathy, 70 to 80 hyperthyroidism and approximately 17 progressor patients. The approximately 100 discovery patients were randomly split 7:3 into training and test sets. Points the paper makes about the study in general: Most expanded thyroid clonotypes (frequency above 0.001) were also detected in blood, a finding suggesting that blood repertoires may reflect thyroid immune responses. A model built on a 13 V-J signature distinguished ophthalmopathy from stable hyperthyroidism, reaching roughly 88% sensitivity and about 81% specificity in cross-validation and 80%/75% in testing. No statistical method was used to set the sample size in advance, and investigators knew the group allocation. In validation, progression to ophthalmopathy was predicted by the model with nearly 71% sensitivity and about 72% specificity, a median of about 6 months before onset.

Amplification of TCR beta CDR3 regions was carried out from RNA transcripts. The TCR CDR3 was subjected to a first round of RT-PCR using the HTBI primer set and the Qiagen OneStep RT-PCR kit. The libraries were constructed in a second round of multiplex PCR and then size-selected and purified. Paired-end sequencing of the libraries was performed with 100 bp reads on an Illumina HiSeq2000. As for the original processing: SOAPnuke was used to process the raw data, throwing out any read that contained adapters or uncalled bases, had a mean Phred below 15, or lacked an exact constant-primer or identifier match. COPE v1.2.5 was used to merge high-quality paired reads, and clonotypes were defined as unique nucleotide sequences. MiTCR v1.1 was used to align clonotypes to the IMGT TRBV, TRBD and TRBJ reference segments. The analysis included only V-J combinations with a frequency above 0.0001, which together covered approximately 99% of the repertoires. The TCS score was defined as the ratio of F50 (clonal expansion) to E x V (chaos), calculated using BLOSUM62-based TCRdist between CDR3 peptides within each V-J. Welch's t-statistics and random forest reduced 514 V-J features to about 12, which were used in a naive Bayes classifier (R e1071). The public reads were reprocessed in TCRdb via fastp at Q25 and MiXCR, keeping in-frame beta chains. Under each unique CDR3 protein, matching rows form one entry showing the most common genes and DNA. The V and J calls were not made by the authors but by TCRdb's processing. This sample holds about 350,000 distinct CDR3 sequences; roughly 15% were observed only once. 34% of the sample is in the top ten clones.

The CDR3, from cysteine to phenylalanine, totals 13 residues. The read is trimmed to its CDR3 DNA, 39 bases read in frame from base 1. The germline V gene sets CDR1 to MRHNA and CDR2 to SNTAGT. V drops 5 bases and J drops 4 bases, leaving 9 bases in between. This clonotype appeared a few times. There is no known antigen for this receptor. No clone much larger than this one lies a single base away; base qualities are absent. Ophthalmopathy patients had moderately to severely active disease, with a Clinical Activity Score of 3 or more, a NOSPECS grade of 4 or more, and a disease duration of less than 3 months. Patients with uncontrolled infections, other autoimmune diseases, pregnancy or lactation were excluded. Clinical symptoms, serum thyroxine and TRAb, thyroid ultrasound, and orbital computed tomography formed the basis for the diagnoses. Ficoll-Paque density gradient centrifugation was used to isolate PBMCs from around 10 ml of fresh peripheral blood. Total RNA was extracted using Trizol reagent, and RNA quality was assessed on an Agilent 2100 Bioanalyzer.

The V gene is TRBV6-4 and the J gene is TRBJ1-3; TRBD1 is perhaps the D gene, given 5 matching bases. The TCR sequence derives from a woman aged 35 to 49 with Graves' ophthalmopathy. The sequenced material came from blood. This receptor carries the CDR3 CASSYWTGNTIYF. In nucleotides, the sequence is TGTGCCAGCAGTTATTGGACAGGAAACACCATATATTTT.